Each of the 18 T cell receptor beta chains below was sequenced from the same sample in a study of OX40 agonist ivuxolimab in advanced cancers. The data were produced by immunoSEQ multiplex PCR, yet TCRdb's version contains in-frame clones alone and is incomplete. The sample consists of approximately 82,000 clones, approximately 84% of them appearing once. The specimen comprised CD4+ or CD8+ T cells sorted from blood, sampled in a trial of the OX40 agonist ivuxolimab. The receptor source for this set is an adult with an advanced solid tumor such as melanoma, head and neck, liver or kidney cancer.

This chain links TRBV7-8 with TRBJ2-7; the match to TRBD2 covers 9 bases. This CDR3 region has 13 residues. Germline trimming cut 3 bases from V and 6 bases from J; bases unmatched to any gene: 3. CDR1 is SGHVS, CDR2 FQNEAQ, per germline. The DNA for the CDR3 is TGTGCCAGCAGCTTCGGGACTAGCACCGAGCAGTACTTC. Translated, it gives CASSFGTSTEQYF.

The rearrangement uses TRBV5-1 and TRBJ2-7; 7 nucleotides align to TRBD2. Looked up from germline, CDR1 is SGHRS and CDR2 is YFSETQ. Trimming at V came to 6 bases and at J to 5 bases, leaving 11 bases not matched to a gene. CDR3 length: 14 residues. The CDR3 DNA reads TGCGCCAGCACCGAGACTAGCAACGCTGACGAGCAGTACTTC. It yields the protein CASTETSNADEQYF.

V usage is TRBV18 and J usage is TRBJ1-4, with a possible D match to TRBD1 (5 bases). Per germline, CDR1 KGHSH and CDR2 LQKENI. Trimming stripped 1 base from V and 7 bases from J, with 13 bases between. The CDR3 has 15 amino acids. The CDR3 DNA is TGTGCCAGCTCACCACTTAGGGGCGTTGGTGAAAAACTGTTTTTT. Its protein product is CASSPLRGVGEKLFF.

The V gene is TRBV6-1, the J gene TRBJ1-2, with D uncertain. CDR3 length equals 14 residues. The ends were cut back, 6 bases at V and 4 bases at J, with 15 bases in the middle. The germline gives CDR1 MNHNS, CDR2 SASEGT. The CDR3 loop reads CASRMALLSYGYTF. Here the CDR3 DNA reads TGTGCCAGCAGAATGGCCCTCCTGAGCTATGGCTACACCTTC.

This chain uses TRBV9 with TRBJ2-2, with a possible D match to TRBD1 (7 bases). Germline-derived CDR1 and CDR2 are SGDLS and YYNGEE. The CDR3 sequence is 15 residues long. V gave up 4 bases and J gave up 2 bases, with 12 bases separating them. As DNA, the CDR3 is TGTGCCAGCAGCCCCAGGGGGGACAACACCGGGGAGCTGTTTTTT. It specifies CASSPRGDNTGELFF. Complete variable domain (other parts from reference TRBV9 and TRBJ2-2): DSGVTQTPKHLITATGQRVTLRCSPRSGDLSVYWYQQSLDQGLQFLIQYYNGEERAKGNILERFSAQQFPDLHSELNLSSLELGDSALYFCASSPRGDNTGELFFGEGSRLTVL.

The gene calls are TRBV10-1 and TRBJ2-1; TRBD2 matches at 9 bases. CDR1 and CDR2 (germline): WNHNN, SYGVQD (reference sequence). Trimming removed 4 bases from V and 7 bases from J; junction bases left unmatched: 8. The CDR3 loop spans 15 amino acids. The CDR3 loop is CASSVSGGRVNEQFF. CDR3 nucleotide sequence: TGCGCCAGCAGTGTCTCGGGCGGGAGGGTGAATGAGCAGTTCTTC.

As DNA, the CDR3 is TGTGCCAGCAGCTCTCAGTTAGGGGGGCTGGAGACCCAGTACTTC. This translates into CASSSQLGGLETQYF. V usage is TRBV5-5 and J usage is TRBJ2-5, with D perhaps given as TRBD1 or TRBD2 (6 bases each). V was pared by 3 bases and J by 5 bases, with 17 bases between. The CDR3 has 15 amino acids. Per germline, CDR1 SGHKS and CDR2 YYEKEE (reference sequence).

The chain couples TRBV7-9 to TRBJ2-7; 9 bases line up with TRBD1. The CDR3 has 14 residues. V lost 3 bases to trimming and J lost 5 bases; unmatched junction nucleotides: 5. Germline CDR1 is SEHNR and CDR2 is FQNEAQ (reference sequence). DNA of the CDR3: TGTGCCAGCAGCTTCTGGGACAGGGCCCACGAGCAGTACTTC. It translates to CASSFWDRAHEQYF. Complete variable domain (other parts from reference TRBV7-9 and TRBJ2-7): DTGVSQNPRHKITKRGQNVTFRCDPISEHNRLYWYRQTLGQGPEFLTYFQNEAQLEKSRLLSDRFSAERPKGSFSTLEIQRTEQGDSAMYLCASSFWDRAHEQYFGPGTRLTVT.

V usage is TRBV19 and J usage is TRBJ2-7; TRBD2 is a possible D gene (7 bases). This CDR3 is 15 amino acids long. Per germline, CDR1 LNHDA and CDR2 SQIVND (reference sequence). V dropped 1 base and J dropped 4 bases, with 14 bases sitting between them. The CDR3 loop is CASSIGGEGEYEQYF. In nucleotides, the CDR3 is TGTGCCAGTAGTATAGGCGGGGAGGGGGAGTACGAGCAGTACTTC.

The chain has TRBV28 and TRBJ2-5; D is unresolved. The ends were cut back, 2 bases at V and 5 bases at J, with 6 bases in the middle. This CDR3 comprises 12 residues. CDR1 is MDHEN and CDR2 is SYDVKM in the germline V gene. This chain's CDR3 is CASSLIGETQYF. The CDR3 DNA is TGTGCCAGCAGTTTAATAGGGGAGACCCAGTACTTC.

The CDR3 loop reads CASSPPAGQAPYF. CDR3 nucleotide sequence: TGTGCCAGCTCACCACCAGCGGGACAGGCCCCGTACTTC. The chain recombines TRBV18 with TRBJ2-7; tentatively, D is TRBD1 (8 bases). The germline V and J ends were trimmed by 0 bases and 12 bases, with 15 bases remaining between them. The germline V gene has CDR1 KGHSH and CDR2 LQKENI. The CDR3 loop spans 13 amino acids.

The CDR3 is CASSIQGAVGYEQYF. The CDR3 nucleotides read TGTGCCAGTAGTATACAAGGGGCGGTGGGGTACGAGCAGTACTTC. The chain carries TRBV19 and TRBJ2-7; tentatively, D is TRBD1 (5 bases). There are 15 residues in the CDR3. Trimming left V 2 bases short and J 4 bases short, with 15 bases between. Per the germline V gene, CDR1 is LNHDA and CDR2 is SQIVND (reference sequence).

The V gene is TRBV7-8, the J gene TRBJ2-7; TRBD2 agrees at 9 bases. CDR3 length: 16 residues. Germline loops: CDR1 SGHVS, CDR2 FQNEAQ. J was trimmed by 0 bases and V by 5 bases; bases with no gene match: 8. CDR3 amino acids: CASSIRTSGLSYEQYF. The DNA for the CDR3 is TGTGCCAGCAGCATTAGAACTAGCGGGCTCTCCTACGAGCAGTACTTC.

The J gene is TRBJ1-1, the V gene TRBV7-2; TRBD1 aligns across 9 bases. The CDR3 is made up of 14 amino acids. The V gene end was trimmed by 5 bases and the J gene end by 5 bases; junction bases not matched to a gene: 6. The germline V gene has CDR1 SGHTA and CDR2 FQGNSA. The DNA for the CDR3 is TGTGCCAGCAGCAGCAGGGGGACAGGGACTGAAGCTTTCTTT. It codes for CASSSRGTGTEAFF.

The chain couples TRBV28 to TRBJ2-7; 8 positions agree with TRBD2. The CDR3 is 13 amino acids. The V segment lost 7 bases and the J segment 2 bases; nucleotides outside the gene matches: 4. In germline, CDR1 is MDHEN, CDR2 SYDVKM. The CDR3 region is CASNSGTPYEQYF. DNA of the CDR3: TGTGCCAGCAATAGCGGGACCCCCTACGAGCAGTACTTC.

This clone showed up just once. The chain combines TRBV10-3 with TRBJ1-1, with D tentatively TRBD1 (5 bases). Germline V gives CDR1 ENHRY, CDR2 SYGVKD. V lost 6 bases, J lost 3 bases, and 17 bases lay in between. The CDR3 totals 15 residues. The CDR3 nucleotides read TGTGCCATCAGGATGGTGGGCGGGACGGACACTGAAGCTTTCTTT. Residues: CAIRMVGGTDTEAFF.

The rearrangement joins TRBV4-1 to TRBJ2-3, with D possibly being TRBD2 (6 bases). The CDR3 is made up of 14 amino acids. CDR1 MGHRA and CDR2 YSYEKL come from the germline V gene. The V gene lost 3 bases and the J gene lost 2 bases, with 9 bases spanning the gap. In nucleotides, the CDR3 is TGCGCCAGCAGCCAGGGGACTTACACAGATACGCAGTATTTT. Residues: CASSQGTYTDTQYF.

This rearrangement joins TRBV6-5 to TRBJ2-5; D is perhaps TRBD1 or TRBD2 (5 bases each). The germline V gene encodes CDR1 MNHEY and CDR2 SVGAGI. This CDR3 spans 15 amino acids. Trimming pared 6 bases from V and 5 bases from J, leaving 19 bases between. The CDR3 loop is CASRDSRDRLETQYF. The CDR3 bases are TGTGCCAGCAGGGACTCCAGGGATCGTCTCGAGACCCAGTACTTC.